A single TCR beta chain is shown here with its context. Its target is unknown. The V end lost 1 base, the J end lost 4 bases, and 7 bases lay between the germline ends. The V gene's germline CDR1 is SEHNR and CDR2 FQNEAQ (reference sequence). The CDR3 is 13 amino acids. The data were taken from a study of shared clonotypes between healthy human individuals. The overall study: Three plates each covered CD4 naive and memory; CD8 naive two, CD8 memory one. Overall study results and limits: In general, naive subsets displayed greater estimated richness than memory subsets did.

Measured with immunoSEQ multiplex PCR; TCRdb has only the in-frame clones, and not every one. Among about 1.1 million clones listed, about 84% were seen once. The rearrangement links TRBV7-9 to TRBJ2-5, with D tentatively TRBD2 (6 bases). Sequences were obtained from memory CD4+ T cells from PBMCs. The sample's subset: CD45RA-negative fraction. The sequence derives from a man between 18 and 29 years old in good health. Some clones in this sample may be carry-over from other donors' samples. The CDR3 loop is CASSLDGGETQYF. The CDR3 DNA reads TGTGCCAGCAGCTTAGACGGGGGAGAGACCCAGTACTTC.